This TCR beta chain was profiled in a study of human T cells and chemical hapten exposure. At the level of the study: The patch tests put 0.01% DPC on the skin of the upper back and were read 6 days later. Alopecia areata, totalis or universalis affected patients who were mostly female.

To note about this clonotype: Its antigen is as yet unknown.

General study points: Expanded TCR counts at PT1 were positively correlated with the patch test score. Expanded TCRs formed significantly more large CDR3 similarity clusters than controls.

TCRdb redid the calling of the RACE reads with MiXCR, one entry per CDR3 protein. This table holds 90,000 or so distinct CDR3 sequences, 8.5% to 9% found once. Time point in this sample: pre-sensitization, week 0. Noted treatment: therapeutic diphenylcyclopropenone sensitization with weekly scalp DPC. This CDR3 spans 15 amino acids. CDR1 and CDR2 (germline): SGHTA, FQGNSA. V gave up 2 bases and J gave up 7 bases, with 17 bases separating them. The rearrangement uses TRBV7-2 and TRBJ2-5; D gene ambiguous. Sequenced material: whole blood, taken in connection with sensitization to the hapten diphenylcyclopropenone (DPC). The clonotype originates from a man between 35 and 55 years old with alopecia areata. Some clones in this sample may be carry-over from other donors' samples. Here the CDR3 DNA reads TGTGCCAGCAGCTTAAGAACGGAAACAGCCTTGACCCAGTACTTC. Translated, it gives CASSLRTETALTQYF.